The 7 T cell receptor beta chains reported below all come from one sample, sequenced in a study of Ad26.COV2.S vaccination and SARS-CoV-2 variants. This table comes from immunoSEQ multiplex PCR, and its TCRdb copy is limited to in-frame clones, with some not included. The table has about 350,000 clones, about 85% seen once. As for treatment: 19 received Ad26.COV2.S at low or high dose, single or two shots; about 5 received placebo; per-sample allocation not given. At day 63 after the first vaccine or placebo injection, samples were drawn. Material: peripheral blood, obtained in a trial of Ad26.COV2.S vaccine versus placebo. The source is a person between 18 and 65 years old who received the Ad26.COV2.S COVID-19 vaccine or a placebo.

This chain uses TRBV7-6 with TRBJ2-7; no clear D. The length of the CDR3 is 13 residues. The germline V gene encodes CDR1 SGHVS and CDR2 FNYEAQ. V was pared by 5 bases and J by 0 bases, with 8 bases between. CDR3 DNA sequence: TGTGCCAGCAGCCGAAATCCCTCCTACGAGCAGTACTTC. It specifies CASSRNPSYEQYF. Using reference TRBV7-6 and TRBJ2-7 for the parts outside the CDR3, the full variable domain is GAGVSQSPRYKVTKRGQDVALRCDPISGHVSLYWYRQALGQGPEFLTYFNYEAQQDKSGLPNDRFSAERPEGSISTLTIQRTEQRDSAMYRCASSRNPSYEQYFGPGTRLTVT.

The V call is TRBV2, the J call TRBJ1-2, with D possibly matching TRBD1 (5 bases). V shed 3 bases and J shed 6 bases, with 17 bases lying between them. Germline CDR1 is SNHLY and CDR2 is FYNNEI. The CDR3 covers 15 residues. CDR3 region: CASSEREQGGNGYTF. CDR3 bases: TGTGCCAGCAGTGAGAGGGAGCAGGGAGGGAATGGCTACACCTTC.

This rearrangement joins TRBV6-5 to TRBJ1-2; D unresolved. The germline V gene has CDR1 MNHEY and CDR2 SVGAGI. The V end lost 6 bases, the J end lost 4 bases, and 12 bases lay between the germline ends. This CDR3 region has 13 residues. The CDR3 region is CASRKPGGYGYTF. The CDR3 bases are TGTGCCAGCAGAAAGCCTGGAGGCTATGGCTACACCTTC.

The count of this clone is one. CDR3 protein: CASSVEGAGELFF. In DNA, the CDR3 is TGTGCCAGCAGCGTGGAAGGGGCCGGGGAGCTGTTTTTT. The J gene is TRBJ2-2, the V gene TRBV9; the D gene is possibly TRBD1 (5 bases). This CDR3 region has 13 residues. In germline, CDR1 is SGDLS, CDR2 YYNGEE. V lost 2 bases and J lost 6, with 8 bases in between.

The rearrangement uses TRBV19 and TRBJ2-1; 7 bases fit TRBD2. Looked up from germline, CDR1 is LNHDA and CDR2 is SQIVND (reference sequence). With V trimmed by 3 bases and J by 8 bases, 10 bases remained unmatched. This CDR3 is 15 amino acids long. CDR3 in amino acids: CASSILGGGYDEQFF. The CDR3 DNA reads as TGTGCCAGTAGTATTCTGGGGGGAGGGTACGATGAGCAGTTCTTC.

This chain uses TRBV4-3 with TRBJ2-1; 7 bases fit TRBD1. With V trimmed by 4 bases and J by 0 bases, 6 bases remained unmatched. Germline values: CDR1 LGHNA, CDR2 YSLEER. The CDR3 has 16 amino acids. The CDR3 DNA reads as TGCGCCAGCAGCCCTATGACAGGGAGCTCCTACAATGAGCAGTTCTTC. Amino acid sequence: CASSPMTGSSYNEQFF.

The V gene is TRBV27, the J gene TRBJ2-7; D unclear. The CDR3 runs to 16 residues. Germline V gene lookup returns CDR1 MNHEY and CDR2 SMNVEV (reference sequence). Trimming removed 5 bases at V and 4 bases at J, with 21 bases between. The CDR3 nucleotides read TGTGCCAGCAGTCCCTCTCTAGGTCGGTTTGGGTACGAGCAGTACTTC. This encodes CASSPSLGRFGYEQYF.